This TCR beta chain emerged from a study of cytomegalovirus exposure and HLA in healthy donors. Study-wide findings and caveats: Despite most TCR sequences being rare, some public TCRs occurred in many donors. With later analysis, a missense DCLRE1C variant became linked to TCR beta V- and J-gene trimming. The authors listed 164 TCR beta chains as cytomegalovirus-associated. The authors considered a cluster of highly shared sequence variants likely to be a sequencing artifact.

PCR amplification relied on 60 Vbeta primers (plus 13 Jbeta primers). Some clones are missing from TCRdb's copy, which holds only in-frame ones; the method was immunoSEQ multiplex PCR. The sample has 120,000 or so clones; 55% to 75% are singletons. Comment on this clone: Its target is not known.

The CDR3 spans 14 residues. Trimming took off 4 bases at V and 3 bases at J, with 14 bases between the two ends. Germline V CDR1 and CDR2: SGDLS, YYNGEE. Material: PBMCs. This chain joins TRBV9 and TRBJ2-7; D may be TRBD2 (6 bases). The receptor was isolated from a man in his thirties or forties in good health and CMV-seropositive. In DNA, the CDR3 is TGTGCCAGCAGCCTAGGGGATAGCGGCTACGAGCAGTACTTC. Protein product: CASSLGDSGYEQYF.